The 5 T cell receptor beta chains below all came from one sample that was sequenced in a study of regulatory T cells. Study-wide results and limits: Regulatory T cells from CD3G-deficient patients were less diverse than autologous conventional CD4+ cells and control regulatory cells.

What these receptors recognize is not known. Primers: 52 TRBV forward and 13 TRBJ reverse. Repertoires were generated with immunoSEQ multiplex PCR, while TCRdb's copy carries only in-frame clones and drops some. This sample has fewer than 6,500 clones, with 80% to 90% found just once. Source material: CD4+ Tregs sorted from blood. The receptors shown here come from a person under 35 with CD3G deficiency.

The V and J genes are TRBV5-1 and TRBJ2-1, with D tentatively TRBD1 (5 bases). The CDR3 consists of 13 residues. Per germline, CDR1 SGHRS and CDR2 YFSETQ. Trimming took 5 bases from V and 8 from J, leaving 14 bases between them. In nucleotides, the CDR3 is TGCGCCAGCAGTTTTTGGGGCTGGGATGAGCAGTTCTTC. It codes for CASSFWGWDEQFF. Using reference TRBV5-1 and TRBJ2-1 for the parts outside the CDR3, the full variable domain is KAGVTQTPRYLIKTRGQQVTLSCSPISGHRSVSWYQQTPGQGLQFLFEYFSETQRNKGNFPGRFSGRQFSNSRSEMNVSTLELGDSALYLCASSFWGWDEQFFGPGTRLTVL.

The chain employs TRBV6-1 and TRBJ1-6, with D perhaps TRBD1 (5 bases). Between the trimmed V and J ends, which lost 8 bases and 7 bases, there was a span of 15 bases. This CDR3 has 14 amino acids. In germline, CDR1 is MNHNS, CDR2 SASEGT. Written as DNA, the CDR3 is TGTGCCAGCGCCTTCCGGGACTCAAATTCACCCCTCCACTTT. This gives the protein CASAFRDSNSPLHF.

This chain uses TRBV6-6 with TRBJ1-1; D might be TRBD1 (6 bases). The V gene's germline CDR1 is MNHNY and CDR2 SVGAGI (reference sequence). V was trimmed by 7 bases and J by 4 bases, leaving 13 bases between them. The CDR3 consists of 13 residues. The chain's CDR3 is CASTRGGVTEAFF. DNA of the CDR3: TGTGCCAGCACCAGAGGGGGGGTCACTGAAGCTTTCTTT.

V and J are TRBV7-8 and TRBJ2-7; no clear D gene. Trimming removed 1 base from V and 3 bases from J, with 13 bases in between. The CDR3 has 15 amino acids. Per germline, CDR1 SGHVS and CDR2 FQNEAQ. In nucleotides, the CDR3 is TGTGCCAGCAGCTTAGGTCGGCTGCCCCTCTACGAGCAGTACTTC. Amino acids: CASSLGRLPLYEQYF.

The chain has TRBV5-3 and TRBJ2-6; D is uncertain. TRBV5-3 has ORF status, its function being uncertain. This CDR3 is 16 amino acids long. Trimming took off 6 bases at V and 5 bases at J, with 18 bases between the two ends. The chain's CDR3 is CARTLGEQSRANVLTF. In DNA, the CDR3 is TGTGCCAGAACACTCGGTGAACAAAGTCGGGCCAACGTCCTGACTTTC.